Shown below are 20 T cell receptor beta chains from a single sample sequenced in a study of beta chain features in type 1 diabetes. The sequenced template was cDNA made from the entire isolated RNA. TCRdb's copy holds only in-frame clones and misses some; the assay was immunoSEQ multiplex PCR. The sample shows hundreds of thousands of clones, less than 9.5% of them seen only once. The sequenced material came from central memory CD4+ T cells from blood. These receptors were obtained from a woman between 18 and 29 years old in good health.

The chain uses TRBV9 and TRBJ2-1, with D possibly TRBD2 on 5 matching bases. Trimming took 0 bases from V and 8 from J, leaving 18 bases between them. CDR1 and CDR2 (germline): SGDLS, YYNGEE. The CDR3 runs 16 residues. The CDR3 nucleotides read TGTGCCAGCAGCGTAGCGAGGACTGGGTCCTTTGATGAGCAGTTCTTC. Protein product: CASSVARTGSFDEQFF.

This clone was observed a few times. The rearrangement uses TRBV2 and TRBJ2-1; D is unresolved. The germline V gene encodes CDR1 SNHLY and CDR2 FYNNEI. The V end was cut by 6 bases, the J end by 0 bases, with 6 bases between. This CDR3 is built from 13 residues. Here the CDR3 DNA reads TGTGCCAGCAGAACCAACTCCTACAATGAGCAGTTCTTC. Its protein product is CASRTNSYNEQFF. The complete variable domain, with remaining parts taken from reference TRBV2 and TRBJ2-1, reads EPEVTQTPSHQVTQMGQEVILRCVPISNHLYFYWYRQILGQKVEFLVSFYNNEISEKSEIFDDQFSVERPDGSNFTLKIRSTKLEDSAMYFCASRTNSYNEQFFGPGTRLTVL.

This clone appeared a few times. The chain links TRBV10-3 to TRBJ1-1; no reliable D call. V gave up 1 base and J gave up 1 base, with 7 bases separating them. CDR3 length equals 14 residues. Germline-derived CDR1 and CDR2 are ENHRY and SYGVKD. The CDR3 DNA sequence: TGTGCCATCAGTGAGTACGCACCGAACACTGAAGCTTTCTTT. Translation: CAISEYAPNTEAFF.

The V and J genes are TRBV7-9 and TRBJ2-1; 11 bases map to TRBD1. CDR1 and CDR2 (germline): SEHNR, FQNEAQ (reference sequence). Trimming cost V 2 bases and J 6 bases; bases outside gene matches: 3. The CDR3 runs to 15 residues. Here the CDR3 reads CASSLYGTGGNEQFF. In nucleotides, the CDR3 is TGTGCCAGCAGCTTATACGGGACAGGGGGCAATGAGCAGTTCTTC.

This clone turned up a few times. The CDR3 loop reads CATTLEHNTEAFF. The CDR3 DNA reads TGTGCCACTACTCTGGAACATAACACTGAAGCTTTCTTT. V usage is TRBV19 and J usage is TRBJ1-1; D uncertain. Trimming took 10 bases from V and 2 from J, leaving 14 bases between them. The germline CDR1 and CDR2 sequences are LNHDA and SQIVND (reference sequence). This CDR3 comprises 13 residues. Variable domain in full (rest from reference TRBV19 and TRBJ1-1): DGGITQSPKYLFRKEGQNVTLSCEQNLNHDAMYWYRQDPGQGLRLIYYSQIVNDFQKGDIAEGYSVSREKKESFPLTVTSAQKNPTAFYLCATTLEHNTEAFFGQGTRLTVV.

The V gene is TRBV4-1, the J gene TRBJ2-5, with D possibly called TRBD1 or TRBD2 (5 bases each). Germline CDR1 reads MGHRA; CDR2 reads YSYEKL. V was clipped by 2 bases and J by 5 bases, with 15 bases between them. The CDR3 covers 15 residues. CDR3 nucleotide sequence: TGCGCCAGCAGCCAATTCGGGACGGCTAGGGAGACCCAGTACTTC. Translated: CASSQFGTARETQYF.

This clone was observed at least ten times. The chain recombines TRBV29-1 with TRBJ2-5, with D hard to call. The CDR3 covers 12 residues. Germline V lookup: CDR1 SQVTM, CDR2 ANQGSEA. Trimming removed 4 bases from V and 5 bases from J, with 11 bases in between. The CDR3, as DNA: TGCAGCGTTGGGGTGGATTATGAGACCCAGTACTTC. Residues: CSVGVDYETQYF.

V and J are TRBV6-1 and TRBJ2-3; D is perhaps TRBD1 (5 bases). The V gene lost 2 bases and the J gene lost 2 bases, with 11 bases spanning the gap. CDR3 size: 15 residues. In germline, CDR1 is MNHNS, CDR2 SASEGT. The CDR3 sequence: CASSEMGQPTDTQYF. CDR3 nucleotide sequence: TGTGCCAGCAGTGAAATGGGGCAGCCCACAGATACGCAGTATTTT.

This clone turned up a few times. The chain couples TRBV5-5 to TRBJ2-1; 8 nucleotides align to TRBD2. The CDR3 runs to 15 residues. Losses at the gene ends were 1 base for V and 4 bases for J; bases not matched to a gene: 4. Germline V gene sequence: CDR1 SGHKS, CDR2 YYEKEE (reference sequence). The CDR3 DNA sequence: TGTGCCAGCAGCTTGTGGATAGCGGGGTACAATGAGCAGTTCTTC. As protein: CASSLWIAGYNEQFF. Full variable domain (rest looked up from reference TRBV5-5 and TRBJ2-1): DAGVTQSPTHLIKTRGQQVTLRCSPISGHKSVSWYQQVLGQGPQFIFQYYEKEERGRGNFPDRFSARQFPNYSSELNVNALLLGDSALYLCASSLWIAGYNEQFFGPGTRLTVL.

This clone was seen only a few times. The CDR3 bases are TGCGCCAGCAGCTTGGTCCCAGGGCCTGGCCCCCATCAGCCCCAGCATTTT. This translates into CASSLVPGPGPHQPQHF. This sequence joins TRBV5-1 and TRBJ1-5; tentatively, D is TRBD1 (5 bases). The V end was cut by 0 bases, the J end by 5 bases, with 18 bases between. The CDR3 loop spans 17 amino acids. Per the germline V gene, CDR1 is SGHRS and CDR2 is YFSETQ.

A few counts support this clone. V and J are TRBV21-1 and TRBJ2-1; TRBD2 was called by the table and not checked on the DNA. TRBV21-1 is designated a pseudogene. This CDR3 comprises 17 residues. This chain's CDR3 is CASTPTSGRSSYNEQFF. The CDR3, as DNA: TGTGCCAGCACACCGACTAGCGGGAGGAGCTCCTACAATGAGCAGTTCTTC.

This clone was detected ten times or more. The chain joins TRBV10-3 to TRBJ1-2; D might be TRBD1 (6 bases). The V end was cut by 0 bases, the J end by 6 bases, with 11 bases between. The germline V gene has CDR1 ENHRY and CDR2 SYGVKD. This CDR3 comprises 14 residues. The CDR3 DNA is TGTGCCATCAGTGAGTCCGCCAGGGGCAATGGCTACACCTTC. It encodes CAISESARGNGYTF.

This clone was counted between two and nine times. The sample contains more than one DNA sequence encoding this CDR3. V and J are TRBV28 and TRBJ1-5; no firm D call. Trimming left V 2 bases short and J 0 bases short, with 5 bases between. Germline values: CDR1 MDHEN, CDR2 SYDVKM. The CDR3 is 14 residues long. The CDR3 nucleotides read TGTGCCAGCAGTTTACGCCGTAGCAATCAGCCCCAGCATTTT. This sequence encodes CASSLRRSNQPQHF.

This clone has a handful of counts. V gene TRBV5-1 combines with J gene TRBJ1-1, with D possibly matching TRBD1 (5 bases). Trimming pared 3 bases from V and 1 base from J, leaving 7 bases between. CDR1 and CDR2 from the germline V gene are SGHRS and YFSETQ. This CDR3 comprises 13 residues. The CDR3 region has the DNA TGCGCCAGCAGCTGGACACAGAACACTGAAGCTTTCTTT. The encoded protein is CASSWTQNTEAFF.

This clone has only a few counts. This sequence joins TRBV5-4 and TRBJ2-1, with 11 positions matching TRBD2. With 4 bases clipped from V and 8 bases from J, the junction kept 5 bases outside the gene matches. This CDR3 is 14 amino acids long. Germline lookup yields CDR1 SGHNT and CDR2 YYREEE (reference sequence). DNA of the CDR3: TGTGCCAGCAGCGCCACTAGCGGGAGTTATGAGCAGTTCTTC. This encodes CASSATSGSYEQFF.

This clone was seen only a few times. The CDR3 coding sequence is TGTGCCAGCAGTGAGGGCAGTGGGGCTTTGGGAGAGACCCAGTACTTC. Protein product: CASSEGSGALGETQYF. The genes are TRBV25-1 and TRBJ2-5, with D possibly being TRBD1 (5 bases). With 3 bases removed from V and 4 bases from J, the gap between germline ends came to 18 bases. The length of the CDR3 is 16 residues. Per the germline V gene, CDR1 is MGHDK and CDR2 is SYGVNS.

To note about this clone: Other DNA sequences from this sample encode an identical CDR3 as well. This chain joins TRBV6-4 and TRBJ2-1, with 8 bases matching TRBD2. The CDR3 is 14 residues long. V trimming: 4 bases; J trimming: 7 bases; junction bases outside the gene matches: 6. Germline V lookup: CDR1 MRHNA, CDR2 SNTAGT. The CDR3 loop is CASSVSGSGNEQFF. CDR3 bases: TGTGCCAGCAGTGTGAGCGGGAGTGGAAATGAGCAGTTCTTC.

The chain links TRBV9 to TRBJ2-4, with D perhaps TRBD2 (6 bases). V lost 4 bases and J lost 7, with 18 bases in between. This CDR3 comprises 15 residues. The germline V gene encodes CDR1 SGDLS and CDR2 YYNGEE. The CDR3: CASSKTGTSVNIQYF. DNA of the CDR3: TGTGCCAGCAGCAAAACCGGGACTTCTGTTAACATTCAGTACTTC.

Ten or more counts support this clone. The rearrangement links TRBV4-3 to TRBJ2-7; 10 bases agree with TRBD1. Germline CDR1 LGHNA, CDR2 YSLEER. The CDR3 contains 15 residues. V shed 4 bases, J shed 2 bases, and the junction held 5 bases outside the gene matches. CDR3 in DNA: TGCGCCAGCAGCCTTAGACAGGGGGCACCCTACGAGCAGTACTTC. Encoded protein: CASSLRQGAPYEQYF.

This clone has more than one count but fewer than ten. The chain carries TRBV2 and TRBJ2-7; 11 bases are shared with TRBD2. Germline assignment: CDR1 SNHLY and CDR2 FYNNEI. The CDR3 is 15 amino acids. V trimming: 7 bases; J trimming: 1 base; junction bases outside the gene matches: 6. The CDR3 loop is CASILAGGISYEQYF. The CDR3 nucleotides are TGTGCCAGCATTCTAGCGGGAGGAATTTCCTACGAGCAGTACTTC.